A selection of T cell receptor beta chains follows, all from one sample in a study of cytomegalovirus exposure and HLA in healthy donors. Sequencing was performed with immunoSEQ multiplex PCR; in TCRdb, only in-frame clones are kept and a portion is missing. The data show about 160,000 clones, approximately 81% seen once. The sample comprised PBMCs. These TCRs come from a man between 18 and 35 years old in good health and CMV-seronegative. Both conserved end residues are part of each CDR3. Only some rows state a clone size, as once, few, many or a class for expanded clones.

V gene,clone size,J gene,CDR3 protein
TRBV7-2,.,TRBJ1-2,CASTAISRVTNYGYTF
TRBV7-3,.,TRBJ2-2,CASSSTGITGELFF
TRBV29-1,few,TRBJ2-1,CSVEPRDNEQFF
TRBV9,.,TRBJ2-5,CASSEGTSGEETQYF
TRBV5-6,.,TRBJ2-5,CASSRTSGRETQYF
TRBV19,.,TRBJ2-5,CASSTGTGFGEQYF
TRBV15,.,TRBJ1-6,CATSRVRDINSPLHF
TRBV5-6,.,TRBJ2-6,CASSFLSSGANVLTF
TRBV7-9,few,TRBJ2-5,CASSLDLAGAQETQYF
TRBV6-5,.,TRBJ2-7,CASSPAGGSGEQYF
TRBV15,.,TRBJ2-7,CATSRGPTGVSYEQYF
TRBV7-2,few,TRBJ2-6,CASSLAGTSPGANVLTF
TRBV9,.,TRBJ2-7,CASSLSGSRSYEQYF
TRBV29-1,.,TRBJ2-1,CSVEGTSSNEQFF
TRBV2,.,TRBJ2-7,CASSRGEGGSSDEQYF
TRBV6-5,.,TRBJ2-5,CASSYSPPGEQYF
TRBV9,.,TRBJ2-1,CASSPFKTSGNWSSYNEQFF
TRBV6-5,.,TRBJ1-6,CASTSDRVGNSPLHF
TRBV7-2,.,TRBJ2-3,CASSLEAGGVDTQYF
TRBV6-4,.,TRBJ1-2,CASSDSTTGAYGYTF
TRBV7-6,.,TRBJ2-1,CASSSRPGQGSAEQFF
TRBV9,.,.,CASSVAPMLVEQYF
TRBV4-3,.,TRBJ2-7,CASSRRDRAIDEQYF
TRBV9,.,TRBJ2-7,CASSDPGGSNEQYF
TRBV30,.,TRBJ1-1,CACNPGLMNTEAFF
TRBV9,.,TRBJ1-2,CASSVVRGGYTF
TRBV27,once,TRBJ1-1,CASTLSPPGTGLTEAFF
TRBV18,.,TRBJ2-4,CASSPEGQGGNIQYF
TRBV6-1,once,TRBJ2-3,CASSATLAGDTDTQYF
TRBV27,few,TRBJ2-5,CASSLNFDRGETQYF
TRBV28,.,TRBJ1-5,CASRRPGAWNNQPQHF
TRBV4-1,.,TRBJ2-1,CASSQDPSSGRDNEQFF
TRBV28,.,TRBJ1-1,CASSPVGGSEAFF
TRBV5-1,.,TRBJ2-5,CASSWGQGGQETQYF
TRBV10-3,.,TRBJ2-7,CAISGGGADEQYF
TRBV6-6,once,TRBJ2-3,CASSYGVRDTQYF
TRBV5-1,.,TRBJ1-6,CASSYRGQGDNSPLHF
TRBV7-9,.,TRBJ2-2,CASSPDAGEMAGELFF
TRBV11-3,.,TRBJ2-2,CASSPREGTGELFF
TRBV28,.,TRBJ1-6,CASHGWQGASGSPLHF
TRBV7-9,.,TRBJ2-7,CASSQSAYEQYF
TRBV19,.,TRBJ2-2,CASTTTGNTGELFF
TRBV27,.,TRBJ2-3,CASALAGNTDTQYF
TRBV6-5,.,TRBJ1-6,CASSYRGPNSPLHF
TRBV7-9,.,TRBJ1-2,CASSPTGQGSGYTF
TRBV5-4,.,TRBJ2-5,CASSFSGGWGLETQYF
TRBV23-1,.,TRBJ2-3,CASDTGCQADTQYF
TRBV7-9,.,TRBJ1-3,CSSSLYGYMRGNTIYF
TRBV11-3,.,TRBJ2-2,CASSRRAPGELFF
TRBV7-9,.,TRBJ2-7,CSSSLGAPDGLSEQYF
TRBV19,.,TRBJ1-1,CASSPRGAGGIRTEAFF
TRBV6-5,few,TRBJ2-3,CASRNGLLTDTQYF
TRBV28,once,TRBJ1-1,CASSFGSGDTTEAFF
TRBV28,.,TRBJ1-5,CASSLPQYNQPQHF
TRBV5-4,.,TRBJ2-7,CAVQTGDREQYF